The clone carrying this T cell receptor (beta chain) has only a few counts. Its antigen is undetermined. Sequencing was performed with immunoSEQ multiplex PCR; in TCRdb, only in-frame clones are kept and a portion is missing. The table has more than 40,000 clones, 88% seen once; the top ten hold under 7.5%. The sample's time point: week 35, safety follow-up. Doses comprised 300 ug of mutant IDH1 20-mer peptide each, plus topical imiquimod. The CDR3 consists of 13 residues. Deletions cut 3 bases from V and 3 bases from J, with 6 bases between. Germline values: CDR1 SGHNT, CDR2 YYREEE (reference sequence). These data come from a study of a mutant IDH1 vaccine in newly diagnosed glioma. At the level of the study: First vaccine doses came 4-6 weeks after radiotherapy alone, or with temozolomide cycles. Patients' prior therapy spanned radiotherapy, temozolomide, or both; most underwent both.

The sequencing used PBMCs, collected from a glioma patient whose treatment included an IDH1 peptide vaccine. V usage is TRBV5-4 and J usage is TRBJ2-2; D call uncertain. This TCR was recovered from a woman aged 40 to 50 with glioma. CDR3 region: CASSSTYTGELFF. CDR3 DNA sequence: TGTGCCAGCAGCTCGACATACACCGGGGAGCTGTTTTTT.